The 22 T cell receptor beta chains below all came from one sample that was sequenced in a study of blood T cell repertoires in COVID-19 (dated by TCRdb to 2020 to 2022). Receptors were amplified or captured by the immunoSEQ multiplex PCR assay. The table comes from immuneACCESS by way of TCRdb, which keeps in-frame sequences with V and J called. Part of the clones is missing from these tables; in studies checked, under half for an unresolved V gene and the rest for unknown reasons. Recorded for this sample are about 230,000 clones; around four fifths of them occurred a single time. Together, the top ten hold just over 8.5% of the sample. The specimen sequenced was peripheral blood. All receptors derive from a man in his forties with active or convalescent COVID-19.

The chain carries TRBV6-1 and TRBJ2-3, with 15 bases identical to TRBD2. V lost 4 bases, J lost 4 bases, and 3 bases stayed unmatched. CDR1 and CDR2 (germline): MNHNS, SASEGT. The CDR3 length is 16 residues. The CDR3 DNA reads as TGTGCCAGCAGTGCGGGACTAGCGGGAGGCGCAGATACGCAGTATTTT. It specifies CASSAGLAGGADTQYF.

This clone was recorded a few times. This chain's CDR3 is CASSLRQSSGNTIYF. CDR3 in DNA: TGTGCCAGCAGCCTGCGACAGAGCTCTGGAAACACCATATATTTT. The genes are TRBV3-1 (or the pseudogene TRBV3-2) and TRBJ1-3; D may be TRBD1 (5 bases). Trimming removed 4 bases from V and 0 bases from J, with 10 bases in between. Germline V lookup: CDR1 LGHDT, CDR2 YNNKEL (reference sequence). This CDR3 comprises 15 residues.

Details on this clone: The sample carries other DNA sequences with the same CDR3. The rearrangement links TRBV6-6 to TRBJ1-5; D gene uncertain. The germline V gene encodes CDR1 MNHNY and CDR2 SVGAGI (reference sequence). Trimming shortened V by 3 bases and J by 3 bases, and 9 bases separated the two germline ends. This CDR3 is built from 14 residues. The CDR3 loop reads CASSYAEDNQPQHF. CDR3 DNA sequence: TGTGCCAGCAGTTATGCCGAGGACAATCAGCCCCAGCATTTT.

The J gene is TRBJ2-6, the V gene TRBV27, with D perhaps TRBD1 (5 bases). From germline, CDR1 is MNHEY and CDR2 SMNVEV (reference sequence). The V and J ends lost 4 bases and 0 bases respectively, with 10 bases between them. The CDR3 runs 16 residues. The CDR3 nucleotides are TGTGCCAGCAGTTCTGGGGCAGCCTCTGGGGCCAACGTCCTGACTTTC. Translation: CASSSGAASGANVLTF.

The chain employs TRBV29-1 and TRBJ1-2, with D tentatively TRBD1 (5 bases). Germline loops: CDR1 SQVTM, CDR2 ANQGSEA. The length of the CDR3 is 16 residues. The V end was cut by 4 bases, the J end by 8 bases, with 26 bases between. Here the CDR3 DNA reads TGCAGCGTTGTCCTCGCTTCGCAGGGATCAACGTGGGGCTACACCTTC. Protein product: CSVVLASQGSTWGYTF.

The gene calls are TRBV4-1 and TRBJ1-2; the match to TRBD1 covers 9 bases. The CDR3 runs to 16 residues. Per the germline V gene, CDR1 is MGHRA and CDR2 is YSYEKL. V lost 0 bases to trimming and J lost 8 bases; unmatched junction nucleotides: 10. In DNA form, the CDR3 reads TGCGCCAGCAGCCAAGAAAGTTGGACAGGGGATAAAGGCTACACCTTC. Translating it yields CASSQESWTGDKGYTF.

The chain couples TRBV5-1 to TRBJ1-2; no clear D. The CDR3 covers 14 residues. With 2 bases removed from V and 6 bases from J, the gap between germline ends came to 14 bases. Germline CDR1 and CDR2: SGHRS and YFSETQ. CDR3 DNA sequence: TGCGCCAGCAGCTTAGACACGAGTCTAAATGGCTACACCTTC. Translation: CASSLDTSLNGYTF.

This chain uses TRBV27 with TRBJ1-2, with 7 bases identical to TRBD1. J gave up 3 bases and V 8 bases, and 6 bases lay outside the gene matches. Germline CDR1 MNHEY, CDR2 SMNVEV (reference sequence). The CDR3 extends over 13 amino acids. In nucleotides, the CDR3 is TGTGCCAGCTCAGACACAGGGGACTATGGCTACACCTTC. Translation: CASSDTGDYGYTF.

CDR3 in amino acids: CASSLNPPGRANSPLHF. As DNA, the CDR3 is TGTGCCAGCAGCTTAAATCCTCCGGGCAGGGCGAATTCACCCCTCCACTTT. This chain links TRBV7-3 with TRBJ1-6; tentatively, D is TRBD1 (5 bases). Deletions cut 1 base from V and 7 bases from J, with 17 bases between. CDR3 length: 17 amino acids. CDR1 is SGHTA, CDR2 FQGTGA, per germline.

The chain has TRBV7-3 and TRBJ2-5; D is unclear. V was pared by 5 bases and J by 0 bases, with 7 bases between. The V gene's germline CDR1 is SGHTA and CDR2 FQGTGA. This CDR3 has 13 residues. CDR3 sequence: CASSTQNQETQYF. The CDR3 DNA sequence: TGTGCCAGCAGCACACAGAACCAAGAGACCCAGTACTTC.

The chain combines TRBV28 with TRBJ1-5; tentatively, D is TRBD1 (5 bases). Trimming stripped 5 bases from V and 0 bases from J, with 8 bases between. The CDR3 consists of 14 residues. The germline V gene has CDR1 MDHEN and CDR2 SYDVKM. DNA of the CDR3: TGTGCCAGCAGTGGGGGGGATAGCAATCAGCCCCAGCATTTT. Translated: CASSGGDSNQPQHF.

The V call is TRBV11-3, the J call TRBJ2-7, with 12 bases fitting TRBD2. CDR1 and CDR2 (germline): SGHNT, YENEEA. This CDR3 is 16 amino acids long. V was clipped by 4 bases and J by 4 bases; unmatched bases: 8. CDR3 region: CASSSRLAGAVYEQYF. The CDR3 DNA reads as TGTGCCAGCAGCTCTCGACTAGCGGGGGCCGTTTACGAGCAGTACTTC.

The chain uses TRBV10-3 and TRBJ1-1; tentatively, D is TRBD1 (6 bases). Germline CDR1 ENHRY, CDR2 SYGVKD. CDR3 length: 13 residues. V was pared by 6 bases and J by 11 bases, with 19 bases between. In DNA, the CDR3 is TGTGCCATCAGCGGGGCTTTGGGGGCCGGGGCTTTCTTT. It is translated as CAISGALGAGAFF.

The chain is built from TRBV6-1 and TRBJ1-5; the D gene is possibly TRBD1 (6 bases). The V end was cut by 4 bases, the J end by 0 bases, with 16 bases between. The CDR3 covers 17 residues. In germline, CDR1 is MNHNS, CDR2 SASEGT. The CDR3 bases are TGTGCCAGCAGTGGGGTTACAGGGTTCGGTAGCAATCAGCCCCAGCATTTT. This translates into CASSGVTGFGSNQPQHF.

The chain employs TRBV9 and TRBJ2-1; TRBD2 agrees at 8 bases. Germline V gives CDR1 SGDLS, CDR2 YYNGEE. This CDR3 contains 15 residues. J lost 4 bases, V lost 0 bases, and 3 bases had no gene match. The CDR3 is CASSVASSGYNEQFF. The CDR3, as DNA: TGTGCCAGCAGCGTAGCGTCTAGCGGGTACAATGAGCAGTTCTTC.

V and J are TRBV23-1 and TRBJ2-2; 8 bases map to TRBD1. TRBV23-1 is recorded as an ORF, its role being uncertain. V lost 3 bases, J lost 5 bases, and 11 bases stayed unmatched. This CDR3 spans 17 amino acids. The CDR3 region has the DNA TGCGCCAGCAGTCAGCCCTGGGACAGGTTGGGTACCGGGGAGCTGTTTTTT. This encodes CASSQPWDRLGTGELFF.

The chain is built from TRBV6-2 or TRBV6-3 and TRBJ2-7, with 8 bases aligning to TRBD2. With V trimmed by 2 bases and J by 6 bases, 6 bases remained unmatched. Germline V gene data show CDR1 as MNHEY and CDR2 as SVGEGT. This CDR3 has 14 residues. CDR3 sequence reads: CASSYRAGAREQYF. CDR3 coding DNA: TGTGCCAGCAGTTACCGAGCGGGAGCCCGCGAGCAGTACTTC.

The gene calls are TRBV24-1 and TRBJ2-2; TRBD2 is a possible D gene (5 bases). The V end was cut by 3 bases, the J end by 7 bases, with 14 bases between. Germline V CDR1 and CDR2: KGHDR, SFDVKD. This CDR3 region has 15 residues. CDR3 amino acids: CATSDPGGPGGELFF. The CDR3, as DNA: TGTGCCACCAGTGATCCCGGAGGACCCGGCGGGGAGCTGTTTTTT.

This chain uses TRBV30 with TRBJ2-3, with D perhaps matching TRBD2 (6 bases). The germline CDR1 and CDR2 sequences are GTSNPN and SVGIG (reference sequence). CDR3 length: 14 residues. The ends were cut back, 1 base at V and 1 base at J, with 9 bases in the middle. Here the CDR3 reads CAWSGGGGTDTQYF. The CDR3 DNA reads as TGTGCCTGGAGTGGGGGCGGGGGCACAGATACGCAGTATTTT.

This chain uses TRBV27 with TRBJ1-6; D remains ambiguous. CDR1 is MNHEY, CDR2 SMNVEV, per germline (reference sequence). This CDR3 contains 13 residues. V lost 2 bases and J 11 bases, leaving 10 bases between the germline ends. The CDR3 region has the DNA TGTGCCAGCAGTTTACGGGGAGGGACACCCCTCCACTTT. Translation: CASSLRGGTPLHF.

This sequence joins TRBV6-6 and TRBJ2-3; possibly TRBD2 for D (6 bases). CDR3 length: 16 residues. Germline CDR1 is MNHNY and CDR2 is SVGAGI (reference sequence). V gave up 0 bases and J gave up 0 bases, with 10 bases separating them. The CDR3 DNA reads as TGTGCCAGCAGTTACTCCGTCGGAGGGAGCACAGATACGCAGTATTTT. It codes for CASSYSVGGSTDTQYF.

V usage is TRBV4-1 and J usage is TRBJ1-2, with D perhaps matching TRBD1 (5 bases). Germline loops: CDR1 MGHRA, CDR2 YSYEKL. The germline V and J ends were trimmed by 0 bases and 7 bases, with 15 bases remaining between them. The CDR3 is 15 amino acids. In DNA form, the CDR3 reads TGCGCCAGCAGCCAAGAGAACAGGCTCCCTAGTGGCTACACCTTC. This translates into CASSQENRLPSGYTF.